The next 7 T cell receptor beta chains were all read from a single sample in a study of T cell responses to AZD1222 COVID-19 vaccine. TCRdb's copy holds only in-frame clones and misses some; the assay was immunoSEQ multiplex PCR. The data show under 150,000 clones, around nine tenths seen once. The sample was peripheral blood, taken on day 0 of AZD1222 vaccination. Every receptor here comes from an adult in good health.

This sequence joins TRBV12-5 and TRBJ2-2, with 7 bases that match TRBD1. The CDR3 extends over 15 amino acids. V gave up 6 bases and J gave up 7 bases; unmatched junction bases: 11. Germline V CDR1 and CDR2: LGHNT, FRNRAP. The DNA for the CDR3 is TGTGCTAGTGGAGAGGGGCAGGGGGTAGTCGGGGAGCTGTTTTTT. Translating gives CASGEGQGVVGELFF. The full variable domain, in which reference TRBV12-5 and TRBJ2-2 provide the parts outside the CDR3, is DARVTQTPRHKVTEMGQEVTMRCQPILGHNTVFWYRQTMMQGLELLAYFRNRAPLDDSGMPKDRFSAEMPDATLATLKIQPSEPRDSAVYFCASGEGQGVVGELFFGEGSRLTVL.

CDR3 bases: TGTGCCAGCAGCTTAGCCACCGTCAGCTCTGGGGCCAACGTCCTGACTTTC. Translation: CASSLATVSSGANVLTF. This chain connects TRBV7-2 to TRBJ2-6; D unresolved. From germline, CDR1 is SGHTA and CDR2 FQGNSA. The CDR3 sequence is 17 residues long. The V gene lost 0 bases and the J gene lost 0 bases, with 9 bases spanning the gap.

The gene calls are TRBV29-1 and TRBJ2-1, with D tentatively TRBD2 (7 bases). V was cut by 8 bases and J by 6 bases, with 17 bases left in between. The CDR3 covers 13 residues. Germline-derived CDR1 and CDR2 are SQVTM and ANQGSEA. This CDR3 is CSYEGGTRNEQFF. For the CDR3, the DNA is TGCAGCTATGAGGGGGGGACTCGCAATGAGCAGTTCTTC.

This sequence joins TRBV11-3 and TRBJ1-6; 7 nucleotides align to TRBD1. The CDR3 totals 16 residues. Trimming cost V 5 bases and J 10 bases; bases outside gene matches: 14. In germline, CDR1 is SGHNT, CDR2 YENEEA. The CDR3 reads CASSSTGDIRGSPLHF. The CDR3, as DNA: TGTGCCAGCAGCAGTACAGGGGATATACGAGGATCACCCCTCCACTTT.

V and J are TRBV30 and TRBJ1-5; 8 nucleotides agree with TRBD1. V shed 2 bases, J shed 0 bases, and the junction held 12 bases outside the gene matches. This CDR3 contains 18 residues. Per germline, CDR1 GTSNPN and CDR2 SVGIG (reference sequence). The CDR3 DNA sequence: TGTGCCTGGAGTTCCGGGACAGGTGGACACTATAGCAATCAGCCCCAGCATTTT. Encoded protein: CAWSSGTGGHYSNQPQHF.

The V call is TRBV7-8, the J call TRBJ1-1, with 8 nucleotides matching TRBD1. The CDR3 is 14 amino acids. The junction had 9 bases not matched to a gene; V was cut back by 8 bases and J by 4 bases. Germline V lookup: CDR1 SGHVS, CDR2 FQNEAQ. CDR3 bases: TGTGCCAGCGGCATACCAGGGGGCCGCACTGAAGCTTTCTTT. This gives the protein CASGIPGGRTEAFF.

The genes are TRBV27 and TRBJ2-7; no definite D call. Trimming shortened V by 1 base and J by 5 bases, and 6 bases separated the two germline ends. CDR3 length: 12 residues. The germline V gene encodes CDR1 MNHEY and CDR2 SMNVEV (reference sequence). The CDR3 DNA is TGTGCCAGCAGTTTATGGGGTAACGAGCAGTACTTC. Encoded protein: CASSLWGNEQYF.